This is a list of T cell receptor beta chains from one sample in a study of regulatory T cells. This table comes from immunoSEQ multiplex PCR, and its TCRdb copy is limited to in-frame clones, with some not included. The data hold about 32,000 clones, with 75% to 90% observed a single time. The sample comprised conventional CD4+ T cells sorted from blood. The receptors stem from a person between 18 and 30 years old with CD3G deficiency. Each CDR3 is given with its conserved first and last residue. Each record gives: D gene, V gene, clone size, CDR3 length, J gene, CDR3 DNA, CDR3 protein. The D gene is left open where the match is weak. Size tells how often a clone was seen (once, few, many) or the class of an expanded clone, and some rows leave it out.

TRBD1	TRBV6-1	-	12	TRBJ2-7	TGTGCCGCCGTACGGGACAGAGGCGAGCAGTACTTC	CAAVRDRGEQYF
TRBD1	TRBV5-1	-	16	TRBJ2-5	TGCGCCAGCAGCTTGGGTTCGGGACAGGGGGCGAAGACCCAGTACTTC	CASSLGSGQGAKTQYF
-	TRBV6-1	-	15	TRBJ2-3	TGTGCCAGCAGTGCCCGGGAGTACCCCACAGATACGCAGTATTTT	CASSAREYPTDTQYF
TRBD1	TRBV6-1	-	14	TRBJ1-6	TGTGCCACCGGGACAGGGGGCGCGGGATCACCCCTCCACTTT	CATGTGGAGSPLHF
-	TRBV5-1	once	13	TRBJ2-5	TGCGCCAGCAGCTTAAGGAGGGGAGAGACCCAGTACTTC	CASSLRRGETQYF
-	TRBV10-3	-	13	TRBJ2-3	TGTGCCATCAGTTTAGGAGGGCCAGATACGCAGTATTTT	CAISLGGPDTQYF
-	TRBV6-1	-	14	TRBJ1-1	TGTGCCAGCAGTGTAAGGTCTGAAGGGACTGAAGCTTTCTTT	CASSVRSEGTEAFF
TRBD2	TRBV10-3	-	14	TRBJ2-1	TGTGCCATCGGGACTAGCGGCAACTACAATGAGCAGTTCTTC	CAIGTSGNYNEQFF
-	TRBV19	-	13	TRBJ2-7	TGTGCCAGTAGCTCGGGACCCTGGAGAGAGCAGTACTTC	CASSSGPWREQYF
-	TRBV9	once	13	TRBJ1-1	TGTGCCAGCAGCGTAGCTCCTCACACTGAAGCTTTCTTT	CASSVAPHTEAFF
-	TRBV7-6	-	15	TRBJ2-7	TGTGCCAGCAGCCCCGTAGAGGGGAGCACAAACGAGCAGTACTTC	CASSPVEGSTNEQYF
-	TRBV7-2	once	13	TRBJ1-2	TGTGCCAGCAGCCTAGACAGGCACTATGGCTACACCTTC	CASSLDRHYGYTF
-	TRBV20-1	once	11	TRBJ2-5	TGCAGTGCGGCCGGGAAGGGGACCCAGTACTTC	CSAAGKGTQYF
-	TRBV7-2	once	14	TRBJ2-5	TGTGCCAGCAGCTCCGGGACACTCCAGGGGACCCAGTACTTC	CASSSGTLQGTQYF
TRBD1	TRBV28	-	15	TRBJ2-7	TGTGCCAGCAGTCGTCAGGACAGGGATGTCGGCGAGCAGTACTTC	CASSRQDRDVGEQYF
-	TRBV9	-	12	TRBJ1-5	TGTGCCAGAGACGGACGGGATCAGCCCCAGCATTTT	CARDGRDQPQHF
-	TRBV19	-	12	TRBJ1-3	TGTGCCAGTGGGTATTCGGGAAACACCATATATTTT	CASGYSGNTIYF
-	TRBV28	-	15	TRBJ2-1	TGTGCCAGCAGTTCCGGGACACGAGGGTACAATGAGCAGTTCTTC	CASSSGTRGYNEQFF
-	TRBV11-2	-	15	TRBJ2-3	TGTGCCAGCAGCTTAGCCCTGTGGGACACAGATACGCAGTATTTT	CASSLALWDTDTQYF
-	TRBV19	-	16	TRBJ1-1	TGTGCCAGTAGTATGGGGGCCGCCCTCATGAACACTGAAGCTTTCTTT	CASSMGAALMNTEAFF
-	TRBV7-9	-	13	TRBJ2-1	TGTGCCAGCAGCGAGGGGGTCTACAATGAGCAGTTCTTC	CASSEGVYNEQFF
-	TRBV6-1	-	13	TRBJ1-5	TGTGCCAGCAGTGGACAGCACCATCAGCCCCAGCATTTT	CASSGQHHQPQHF
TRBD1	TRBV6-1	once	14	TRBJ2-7	TGTGCCAGCCGTCAACCAGGGGGTAGTGGTGAGCAGTACTTC	CASRQPGGSGEQYF
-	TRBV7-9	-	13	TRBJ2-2	TGTGCCAGCAGCCCCGGCGCGTTAAGGGAGCTGTTTTTT	CASSPGALRELFF
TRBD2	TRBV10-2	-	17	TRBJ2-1	TGCGCCACCTCGGGACTAGCGGGGGGGCAAGGCTACAATGAGCAGTTCTTC	CATSGLAGGQGYNEQFF
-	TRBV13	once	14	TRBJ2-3	TGTGCCAGCTCGAAGGCGGGAAGGGTAAATACGCAGTATTTT	CASSKAGRVNTQYF
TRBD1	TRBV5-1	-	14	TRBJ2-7	TGCGCCAGCAGCTTGGGCGACAGGGATCACGAGCAGTACTTC	CASSLGDRDHEQYF
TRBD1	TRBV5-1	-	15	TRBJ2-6	TGCGCCAGCAGATCCGGGACAGGGGAGGCCAACGTCCTGACTTTC	CASRSGTGEANVLTF
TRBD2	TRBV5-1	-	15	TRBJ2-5	TGCGCCAGCAGCTTCGGATCTAGCGGGAGCGAGACCCAGTACTTC	CASSFGSSGSETQYF
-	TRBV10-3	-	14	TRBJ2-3	TGTGCCATCAGACAAACACTGGGGACAGATACGCAGTATTTT	CAIRQTLGTDTQYF
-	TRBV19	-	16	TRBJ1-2	TGTGCCAGTAGCCCTCAAAGTGGGATCACCAACTATGGCTACACCTTC	CASSPQSGITNYGYTF
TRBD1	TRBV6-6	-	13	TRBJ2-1	TGTGCCACCTCGGGACAGGCTTACAATGAGCAGTTCTTC	CATSGQAYNEQFF
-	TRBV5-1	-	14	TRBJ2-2	TGCGCCAGCAGCTCGACACTTTACACCGGGGAGCTGTTTTTT	CASSSTLYTGELFF
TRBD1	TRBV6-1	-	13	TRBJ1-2	TGTGCCAGCACCCCACAGGGGTCCTATGGCTACACCTTC	CASTPQGSYGYTF
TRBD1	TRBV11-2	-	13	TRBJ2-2	TGTGCCAGCGCCCAGTACAGGGGGAGGGAGCTGTTTTTT	CASAQYRGRELFF
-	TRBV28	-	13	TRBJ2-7	TGTGCCAGCAGTTTATGGGGCCAACCCGAGCAGTACTTC	CASSLWGQPEQYF
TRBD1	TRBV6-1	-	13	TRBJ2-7	TGTGCCAGCAACGACAGGGGCATCAACGAGCAGTACTTC	CASNDRGINEQYF
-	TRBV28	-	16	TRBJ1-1	TGTGCCAGCAGCCCCCAAAGTAGAGGAACGGGCACTGAAGCTTTCTTT	CASSPQSRGTGTEAFF
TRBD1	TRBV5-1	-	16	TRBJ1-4	TGCGCCAGCAGCCCGGAAGGCGGACAGGGGTCGGGAAAACTGTTTTTT	CASSPEGGQGSGKLFF
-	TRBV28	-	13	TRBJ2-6	TGTGCCTCCGGGGGATCCGGGGCCAACGTCCTGACTTTC	CASGGSGANVLTF
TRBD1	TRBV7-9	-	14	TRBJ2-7	TGTGCCAGCAGCTCAACGCGCGACAGGGAAACCCTGTACTTC	CASSSTRDRETLYF
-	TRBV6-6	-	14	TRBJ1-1	TGTGCCAGCAGTCCTACCACAGGGAACACTGAAGCTTTCTTT	CASSPTTGNTEAFF
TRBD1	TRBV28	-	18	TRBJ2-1	TGTGCCAGCAGTTTGCCGACGGACCGGAGACAGGGATACAATGAGCAGTTCTTC	CASSLPTDRRQGYNEQFF